This T cell receptor (beta chain) was sequenced for a study of blood T cell repertoires in COVID-19 (dated by TCRdb to 2018 to 2020). About the study as a whole: Samples from collaborators originated in the United States, Italy and Spain and spanned both the acute and convalescent phases of COVID-19. A de-identified subject ID, COVID-19 status, age in years and sex were almost always included in the sample metadata. The material from the prospective study consisted of cDNA or gDNA derived from T cells, B-cell-depleted T cells, or PBMCs. Deeply sampled blood TCRbeta repertoires from subjects exposed to, actively infected with, or recovered from COVID-19 were included in the dataset. The repertoires were released in a freely available public database intended as a resource for research on the immune response to SARS-CoV-2. The samples were drawn from the first 160 participants of the ongoing ImmuneRACE study and from 1,254 subjects provided by 6 global collaborators. Where available, HLA class I and class II types were taken from metadata supplied by the sample provider and were not determined by assay-based typing.

V is pared back by 7 bases and J by 11 bases, with 21 bases lying between the germline termini. The CDR3 holds 14 amino acids from the cysteine to the phenylalanine. Just CDR3 DNA is preserved here, 42 bases in frame from base 1. Taken from the germline V gene (reference sequence), the CDR1 and CDR2 loops are LNHDA and SQIVND. Participants in the prospective study were enrolled through a virtual design, were aged roughly 18 to 90 years, and lived in approximately 25 United States geographic areas. Cohort assignment in the prospective study relied on participant-reported clinical history from a screening survey and a study questionnaire. For ImmuneRACE Cohort 3, a participant was defined as recovered based on two consecutive negative NP/OP PCR tests, clearance by a healthcare professional, or resolution of symptoms. Each participant in the prospective study had whole blood, serum and a nasopharyngeal or oropharyngeal swab collected by mobile phlebotomists. Over a roughly two-month period, participants in the prospective study had the option of providing additional blood draws and questionnaires. Before DNA extraction, prospective study blood samples were shipped either frozen or at room temperature.

Broader findings and caveats from the paper: The amount of clinical and demographic metadata varied by source and participant and was provided uncurated.

TCRbeta CDR3 regions were amplified from genomic DNA by means of the immunoSEQ Assay, a bias-controlled multiplex PCR. The study's processing was this. The number of nucleated cells in each sample was estimated by amplification of reference gene primers within the assay. To quantify the absolute abundance of each unique TCRbeta CDR3 rearrangement, sequence reads were collapsed and filtered. Productive Simpson clonality was computed per sample as the square root of Simpson's diversity index over productive rearrangements. Here the immuneACCESS table is served through TCRdb, limited to in-frame sequences with V and J called. Missing clones are a known gap in these copies; in checked studies unresolved V genes cover under half, and the rest lacks a known reason. V, J and clone size are those of that table, while D and trimming were read from the DNA. In all, the sample holds 110,000 to 150,000 clones, and 78% of those were seen once. The ten largest clones take up around 5.5% of the sample.

For this clone: Its antigen remains undetermined. No quality values exist for individual bases; no much larger clone is one base distant.

Source material: PBMCs or T cells enriched from blood (not recorded which). The V and J segments used are TRBV19 and TRBJ1-5, with TRBD1 tentatively as D gene (6 bases match). This receptor was identified in a woman between 45 and 65 years old who had recovered from COVID-19. The CDR3 sequence is CASTVQGQLSAQHF. The DNA sequence is given as TGTGCCAGTACCGTACAGGGCCAGCTGTCAGCCCAGCATTTT.